A single T cell receptor (beta chain) is shown here with its context. The antigen is unknown. Germline CDR1 and CDR2: GTSNPN and SVGIG (reference sequence). Trimming took 0 bases from V and 7 from J; bases not matched to a gene: 8. This CDR3 has 14 residues. Some clones are missing from TCRdb's copy, which holds only in-frame ones; the method was immunoSEQ multiplex PCR. The repertoire holds roughly 11,000 clones, with 89% as singletons. The sample is drawn from a study of T cell clonotyping in hematopoietic cell transplantation. General study findings and limits: After transplant, recipient diversity fell while pathologically expanded clonotypes grew through day 180. At the given depth, recipient repertoires were over 97% de novo clonotypes. CD4 and CD8 repertoire contributions could not be separated without sorting. Graft donor and pretransplant recipient Inverse Simpson Index values predicted broader posttransplant TCR diversity.

The sample consisted of peripheral blood mononuclear cells. The genes are TRBV30 and TRBJ1-2; 7 bases align to TRBD1. This TCR came from a human donor who either received an allogeneic hematopoietic cell transplant for a myeloid malignancy or was a related donor (not recorded which). Some clones in this sample may be carry-over from other donors' samples. The CDR3 sequence is CAWSVRRGVPGYTF. In nucleotides, the CDR3 is TGTGCCTGGAGTGTCCGCAGGGGGGTTCCTGGCTACACCTTC.